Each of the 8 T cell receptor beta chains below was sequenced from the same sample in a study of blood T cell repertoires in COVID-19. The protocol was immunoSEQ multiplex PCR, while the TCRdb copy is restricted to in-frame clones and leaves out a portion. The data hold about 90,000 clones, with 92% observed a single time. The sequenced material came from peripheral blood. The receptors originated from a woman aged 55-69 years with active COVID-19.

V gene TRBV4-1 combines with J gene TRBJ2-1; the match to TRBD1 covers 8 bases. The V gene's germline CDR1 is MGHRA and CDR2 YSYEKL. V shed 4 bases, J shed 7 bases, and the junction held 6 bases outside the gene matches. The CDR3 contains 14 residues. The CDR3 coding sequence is TGCGCCAGCAGCCCGACAGGGGTTCTGAATGAGCAGTTCTTC. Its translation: CASSPTGVLNEQFF.

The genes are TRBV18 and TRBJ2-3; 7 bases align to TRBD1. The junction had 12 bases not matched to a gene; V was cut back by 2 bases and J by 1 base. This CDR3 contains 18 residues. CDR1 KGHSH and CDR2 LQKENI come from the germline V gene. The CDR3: CASSPGLRGRIGTDTQYF. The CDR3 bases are TGTGCCAGCTCACCAGGGTTAAGGGGGCGGATCGGCACAGATACGCAGTATTTT.

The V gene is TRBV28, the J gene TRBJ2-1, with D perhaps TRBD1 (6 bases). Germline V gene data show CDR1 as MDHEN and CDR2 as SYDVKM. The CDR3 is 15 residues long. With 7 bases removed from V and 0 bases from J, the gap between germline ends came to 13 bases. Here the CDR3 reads CASILTGSSYNEQFF. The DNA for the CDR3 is TGTGCCAGCATTCTCACAGGGAGCTCCTACAATGAGCAGTTCTTC.

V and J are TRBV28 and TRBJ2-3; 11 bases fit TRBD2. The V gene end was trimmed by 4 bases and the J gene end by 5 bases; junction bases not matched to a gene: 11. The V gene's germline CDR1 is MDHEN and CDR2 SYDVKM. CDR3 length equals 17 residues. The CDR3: CASSSGLAVIGRDTQYF. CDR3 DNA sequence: TGTGCCAGCAGTTCGGGACTAGCGGTAATCGGTAGAGATACGCAGTATTTT.

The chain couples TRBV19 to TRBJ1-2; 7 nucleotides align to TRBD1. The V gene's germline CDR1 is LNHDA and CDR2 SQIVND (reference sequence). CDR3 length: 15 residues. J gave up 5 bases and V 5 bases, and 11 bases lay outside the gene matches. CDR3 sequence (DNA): TGTGCCAGTAGTTCCACTTCAGGGGGATCGTATGGCTACACCTTC. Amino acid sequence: CASSSTSGGSYGYTF.

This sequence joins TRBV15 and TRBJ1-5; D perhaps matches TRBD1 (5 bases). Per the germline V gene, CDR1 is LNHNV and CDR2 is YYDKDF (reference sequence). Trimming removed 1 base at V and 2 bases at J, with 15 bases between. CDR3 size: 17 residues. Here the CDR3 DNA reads TGTGCCACCAGCAGAGCCCCGGACACTGTGGGCAATCAGCCCCAGCATTTT. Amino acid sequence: CATSRAPDTVGNQPQHF. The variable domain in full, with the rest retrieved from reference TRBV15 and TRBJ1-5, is DAMVIQNPRYQVTQFGKPVTLSCSQTLNHNVMYWYQQKSSQAPKLLFHYYDKDFNNEADTPDNFQSRRPNTSFCFLDIRSPGLGDTAMYLCATSRAPDTVGNQPQHFGDGTRLSIL.

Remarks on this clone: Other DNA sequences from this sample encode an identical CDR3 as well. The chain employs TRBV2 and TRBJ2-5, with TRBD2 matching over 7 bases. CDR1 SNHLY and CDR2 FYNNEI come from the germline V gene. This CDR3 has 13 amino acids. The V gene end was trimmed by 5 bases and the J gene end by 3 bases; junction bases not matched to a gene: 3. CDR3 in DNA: TGTGCCAGCAGTTCTCTAGCGGAAGAGACCCAGTACTTC. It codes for CASSSLAEETQYF.

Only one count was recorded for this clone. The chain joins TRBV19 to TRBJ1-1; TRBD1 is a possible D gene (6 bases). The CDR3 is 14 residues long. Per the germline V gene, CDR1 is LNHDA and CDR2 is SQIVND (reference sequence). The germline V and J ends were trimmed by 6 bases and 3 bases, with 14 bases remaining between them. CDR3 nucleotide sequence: TGTGCCAGTAGCGTGAGGGGGAGGGACACTGAAGCTTTCTTT. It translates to CASSVRGRDTEAFF.